The 27 T cell receptor beta chains below were found in one sample sequenced in a study of Tregs in tolerant kidney transplant recipients. Recipients received nonmyeloablative bone marrow transplants from related graft donors, with transient mixed chimerism. Using immunoSEQ multiplex PCR, the repertoire was profiled, and TCRdb retains in-frame clones only, with some absent. Its table lists some 29,000 clones. The sequencing here drew on CD4+ T cells from blood (PBMCs), taken 24 months after the transplant. Source of these receptors: a human patient who received a combined kidney and bone marrow transplant. Part of the T cells may come from the graft donor.

In regard to this clone: One junction end does not reproduce the germline sequence, and a read error may be involved. The sequence runs out 3 residues before the end of the CDR3; the remainder is reconstructed from the germline J gene. The rearrangement uses TRBV7-7 and TRBJ2-5; the match to TRBD2 covers 10 bases. Germline V lookup: CDR1 SSHAT, CDR2 FNYEAQ (reference sequence). The CDR3 consists of 15 residues. The sequenced part of the CDR3 DNA is TGTGCTAGCAGCTTAGCGGGGGGTAGCTCGGGGACC. Its translation is CASSLAGGSSGT. In full, the CDR3 is CASSLAGGSSGTQYF.

To note about this clone: With the read ending 3 residues before the CDR3 end, the germline J gene is used to fill in that end. The chain has TRBV5-1 and TRBJ1-1; maybe TRBD1 (5 bases). The V gene lost 1 base and the J gene lost 0 bases, with 10 bases spanning the gap. The V gene's germline CDR1 is SGHRS and CDR2 YFSETQ. This CDR3 is built from 15 residues. The part of the CDR3 DNA that was read is TGCGCCAGCAGCTTGCGACGGGGGATGAACACTGAA. Its protein product is CASSLRRGMNTE. The whole CDR3 sequence reads CASSLRRGMNTEAFF.

Notes on this clone: The read falls 3 residues short of the CDR3 end, and the missing part is taken from the germline J gene. This chain joins TRBV2 and TRBJ2-1; D might be TRBD2 (6 bases). Looked up from germline, CDR1 is SNHLY and CDR2 is FYNNEI. The CDR3 consists of 15 residues. Trimming removed 2 bases at V and 2 bases at J, with 10 bases between. CDR3 DNA, as far as it was read: TGTGCCAGCAGTGAAAGCGGGTTAGCCTACAATGAG. It translates to CASSESGLAYNE. The full CDR3 reads CASSESGLAYNEQFF.

The CDR3 reads CASSLAPGQGDTEAFF. The covered CDR3 bases are TGCGCCAGCAGCTTAGCCCCCGGACAGGGCGATACTGAA. The chain has TRBV5-1 and TRBJ1-1; 8 nucleotides agree with TRBD1. The read ends 3 residues early relative to the CDR3; the germline J gene fills the gap. Germline CDR1 SGHRS, CDR2 YFSETQ. The CDR3 is 16 residues long. The trim removed 2 bases at V and 5 bases at J, leaving 11 bases unmatched.

About this clone: The read ends 3 residues shy of where the CDR3 ends; the end is completed using the germline J gene. The chain employs TRBV7-3 and TRBJ1-3, with D possibly being TRBD1 (5 bases). The CDR3 sequence is 14 residues long. From germline, CDR1 is SGHTA and CDR2 FQGTGA. Trimming cost V 5 bases and J 0 bases, with 8 bases left between them. The CDR3 spells CASSRGGSGNTIYF. Incomplete CDR3 DNA: TGTGCCAGCAGCCGGGGGGGCTCTGGAAACACC.

Note on this clone: From the germline J gene comes the end of the CDR3, since the read stops 3 residues before it. The chain joins TRBV5-4 to TRBJ2-1; TRBD2 agrees at 10 bases. V trimming: 5 bases; J trimming: 5 bases; junction bases outside the gene matches: 7. Looked up from germline, CDR1 is SGHNT and CDR2 is YYREEE (reference sequence). The CDR3 has 15 residues. The sequenced part of the CDR3 DNA is TGTGCCAGCAGGCAAGCGGGAGGGACGCACAATGAG. Protein product: CASRQAGGTHNE. In full, the CDR3 is CASRQAGGTHNEQFF.

Points on this clone: The CDR3 end is not reached by the read, which stops 3 residues before it; the germline J gene fills it in. The genes are TRBV5-6 and TRBJ1-3; TRBD1 matches 7 bases. The V and J ends lost 1 base and 4 bases, in that order; junction bases with no gene match: 5. The CDR3 consists of 15 residues. Germline values: CDR1 SGHDT, CDR2 YYEEEE. CDR3 bases read: TGTGCCAGCAGCTTGAACAGGGGAATCGGAAACACC. Translated, it gives CASSLNRGIGNT. The full CDR3 protein is CASSLNRGIGNTIYF.

As for this clone: The read gets to within 3 residues of the CDR3 end, and the germline J gene fills in the rest. The chain joins TRBV20-1 to TRBJ1-4; D remains unclear. This CDR3 comprises 13 residues. Germline V gene lookup returns CDR1 DFQATT and CDR2 SNEGSKA (reference sequence). CDR3 residues: CSARDGRGLKLFF. The part of the CDR3 DNA that was read is TGCAGTGCTAGAGATGGACGTGGACTTAAA.

Note on this clone: From the germline J gene comes the end of the CDR3, since the read stops 3 residues before it. V is TRBV7-9 and J is TRBJ2-7; a weak D match, TRBD2 (6 bases). The CDR3 loop spans 14 amino acids. Trimming cost V 5 bases and J 0 bases, with 11 bases left between them. Germline CDR1 and CDR2: SEHNR and FQNEAQ (reference sequence). The sequenced CDR3 bases are TGTGCCAGCAGCCTTAGCGGCAGCTCCTACGAG. Amino acid sequence: CASSLSGSSYE. The CDR3, in full, reads CASSLSGSSYEQYF.

On this clone: The read falls 3 residues short of the CDR3 end, and the missing part is taken from the germline J gene. V gene TRBV5-1 combines with J gene TRBJ1-2, with a weak D call TRBD1 (6 bases). The length of the CDR3 is 17 residues. Germline CDR1 SGHRS, CDR2 YFSETQ. V gave up 0 bases and J gave up 0 bases, with 15 bases separating them. The CDR3 DNA, read in part, is TGCGCCAGCAGCTTGGGCCGCTGGGACAAGACTAACTATGGC. This translates into CASSLGRWDKTNYG. In full, the CDR3 is CASSLGRWDKTNYGYTF.

As to this clone: The junction does not match germline at one end; this may be a read error. The read ends 3 residues early relative to the CDR3; the germline J gene fills the gap. The J gene is TRBJ1-2, the V gene TRBV4-2; TRBD1 matches 10 bases. The CDR3 runs 15 residues. CDR1 is LGHNA and CDR2 is YNFKEQ in the germline V gene. The CDR3 here is CASSQDPGQGYGYTF. The CDR3 bases that were read are TGCGCCAGCAGCCAAGATCCGGGACAGGGGTATGGC.

About this clone itself: The observed sequence ends 3 residues before the CDR3 terminus, with the missing tail filled in from the germline J gene. The chain combines TRBV30 with TRBJ2-1, with a tentative D call TRBD2 (6 bases). V was shortened by 2 bases and J by 8 bases, with 10 bases between the two germline ends. The CDR3 is made up of 12 amino acids. Per germline, CDR1 GTSNPN and CDR2 SVGIG (reference sequence). CDR3: CAWSSGPDEQFF. The CDR3 DNA, read in part, is TGTGCCTGGAGTAGCGGGCCCGATGAG.

Concerning this clone: Sequencing ends 3 residues short of the CDR3 end; the germline J gene provides the rest. The J gene is TRBJ2-2, the V gene TRBV5-4; D is perhaps TRBD1 (7 bases). CDR3 size: 15 residues. V gave up 3 bases and J gave up 6 bases, with 15 bases separating them. Germline CDR1 and CDR2: SGHNT and YYREEE (reference sequence). Partial CDR3 DNA: TGTGCCAGCAGCTCACCCCCAGGGGGGTCCGGGGAG. This encodes CASSSPPGGSGE. The full CDR3 sequence reads CASSSPPGGSGELFF.

Turning to this clone: The sequenced fragment ends 3 residues before the CDR3 boundary, so the rest is inferred from the germline J gene. The chain recombines TRBV18 with TRBJ2-7; 7 nucleotides align to TRBD2. This CDR3 contains 15 residues. The germline gives CDR1 KGHSH, CDR2 LQKENI. The V segment lost 2 bases and the J segment 2 bases; nucleotides outside the gene matches: 6. CDR3 sequence: CASSPGGRGPYEQYF. The part of the CDR3 DNA that was read is TGTGCCAGCTCACCAGGCGGGAGAGGCCCCTACGAG.

On this clone: The read finishes 3 residues shy of the CDR3 end, and the germline J gene is used to complete it. This chain joins TRBV7-2 and TRBJ2-3; D is ambiguous. Deletions cut 1 base from V and 2 bases from J, with 7 bases between. From germline, CDR1 is SGHTA and CDR2 FQGNSA. The CDR3 length is 14 residues. The sequenced CDR3 bases are TGTGCCAGCAGCTTAGTCGCTAACACAGATACG. The encoded protein is CASSLVANTDT. In full, the CDR3 is CASSLVANTDTQYF.

A note on this clone: The read ends 3 residues shy of where the CDR3 ends; the end is completed using the germline J gene. The gene calls are TRBV30 and TRBJ2-5; 10 bases match TRBD2. The V segment lost 5 bases and the J segment 3 bases; nucleotides outside the gene matches: 3. The CDR3 runs 13 residues. Looked up from germline, CDR1 is GTSNPN and CDR2 is SVGIG (reference sequence). CDR3 residues: CAWELAGKETQYF. CDR3 bases read: TGTGCCTGGGAACTAGCGGGAAAAGAGACC.

Of note for this clone: The sequence runs out 3 residues before the end of the CDR3; the remainder is reconstructed from the germline J gene. The genes are TRBV5-1 and TRBJ2-3; 7 nucleotides agree with TRBD2. V was clipped by 4 bases and J by 2 bases; unmatched bases: 7. This CDR3 is 15 amino acids long. Germline CDR1 reads SGHRS; CDR2 reads YFSETQ. CDR3 sequence reads: CASSPGGQVTDTQYF. The sequenced part of the CDR3 DNA is TGCGCCAGCAGCCCGGGGGGTCAAGTCACAGATACG.

CDR3 region: CASSQDAGGVSGGSYNEQFF. CDR3 DNA, as far as it was read: TGTGCCAGCAGCCAAGATGCAGGCGGGGTGTCGGGAGGCTCCTACAATGAG. This chain connects TRBV4-2 to TRBJ2-1, with 7 bases aligning to TRBD2. Coverage ceases 3 residues before the CDR3 finishes, and the germline J gene fills in the end. The junction had 14 bases not matched to a gene; V was cut back by 0 bases and J by 0 bases. This CDR3 region has 20 residues. Germline CDR1 reads LGHNA; CDR2 reads YNFKEQ.

The CDR3 bases that were read are TGTGCCAGCTCCCCGGGGACAGGTGCAGCTGAAAAA. This gives the protein CASSPGTGAAEK. The CDR3 reads in full as CASSPGTGAAEKLFF. This sequence joins TRBV18 and TRBJ1-4, with TRBD1 matching 8 bases. The read gets to within 3 residues of the CDR3 end, and the germline J gene fills in the rest. CDR1 KGHSH and CDR2 LQKENI come from the germline V gene. The CDR3 spans 15 residues. J lost 7 bases, V lost 6 bases, and 10 bases had no gene match.

A word on this clone: The read halts 3 residues ahead of the CDR3 end, with the missing end drawn from the germline J gene. V and J are TRBV28 and TRBJ1-4; D is possibly TRBD1 (6 bases). Germline-derived CDR1 and CDR2 are MDHEN and SYDVKM. This CDR3 region has 14 residues. Deletions cut 3 bases from V and 8 bases from J, with 13 bases between. The CDR3 bases that were read are TGTGCCAGCAGTTTCAGGGGACCTTGGGAAAAA. Protein: CASSFRGPWEK. The whole CDR3 protein reads CASSFRGPWEKLFF.

Turning to this clone: The read is 3 residues too short to cover the CDR3 end, so that end is filled in from the germline J gene. This chain links TRBV5-8 with TRBJ1-1; D is possibly TRBD1 (5 bases). The germline V gene encodes CDR1 SGHTS and CDR2 YDEGEE. CDR3 length: 11 residues. Partial CDR3 DNA: TGTGCCAGCAGCTTACGGGGGGAA. This sequence encodes CASSLRGE. The entire CDR3 protein is CASSLRGEAFF.

The CDR3: CASSLEGIQTEKLFF. The CDR3 bases that were read are TGTGCCAGCAGCTTGGAGGGGATCCAGACTGAAAAA. J is TRBJ1-4 and V is TRBV5-6, with D possibly being TRBD1 (5 bases). The CDR3 end lies 3 residues beyond the end of the read and is filled in from the germline J gene. Trimming stripped 0 bases from V and 7 bases from J, with 13 bases between. The V gene's germline CDR1 is SGHDT and CDR2 YYEEEE. This CDR3 comprises 15 residues.

Notes on this clone: The read stops 3 residues short of the end of the CDR3; the missing end is completed from the germline J gene. J is TRBJ2-1 and V is TRBV13, with 12 bases matching TRBD2. The CDR3 loop spans 15 amino acids. The junction had 6 bases not matched to a gene; V was cut back by 5 bases and J by 7 bases. The germline gives CDR1 PRHDT, CDR2 FYEKMQ (reference sequence). The sequenced CDR3 bases are TGTGCCAGCAGCCCGAGGCTAGCGGGAGGGAATGAG. This encodes CASSPRLAGGNE. The whole CDR3 reads CASSPRLAGGNEQFF.

Concerning this clone itself: Read coverage stops 3 residues before the CDR3 terminus; the germline J gene supplies the remainder. This chain connects TRBV5-1 to TRBJ2-2; D is unclear. This CDR3 region has 16 residues. The ends were cut back, 0 bases at V and 0 bases at J, with 9 bases in the middle. Germline assignment: CDR1 SGHRS and CDR2 YFSETQ. CDR3 DNA, as far as it was read: TGCGCCAGCAGCTTGGCACAGATCTCGAACACCGGGGAG. This sequence encodes CASSLAQISNTGE. The full CDR3 protein is CASSLAQISNTGELFF.

As concerns this clone: The read is 3 residues too short to cover the CDR3 end, so that end is filled in from the germline J gene. The chain links TRBV7-2 to TRBJ1-2, with 7 nucleotides matching TRBD1. V was pared by 5 bases and J by 7 bases, with 10 bases of the junction left unmatched. Germline V gene sequence: CDR1 SGHTA, CDR2 FQGNSA. This CDR3 comprises 14 residues. CDR3 loop: CASSLGQARGGYTF. The covered CDR3 bases are TGTGCCAGCAGCCTCGGACAGGCCCGAGGTGGC.

For this clone: The CDR3 end lies 3 residues beyond the end of the read and is filled in from the germline J gene. The genes are TRBV29-1 and TRBJ2-7; 7 bases fit TRBD1. CDR1 and CDR2 (germline): SQVTM, ANQGSEA. The V and J ends lost 2 bases and 4 bases, in that order; junction bases with no gene match: 5. The CDR3 is made up of 13 amino acids. The sequenced CDR3 bases are TGCAGCGTTGAAAACCCGACAGGGTACGAG. It codes for CSVENPTGYE. From start to end, the CDR3 is CSVENPTGYEQYF.

This clone is labeled medium-sized (0.01 to 0.1%) based on frequency. This chain's CDR3 is CASSPGQGEAAEKLFF. The sequenced CDR3 bases are TGTGCCAGCAGCCCGGGACAGGGTGAGGCAGCGGAAAAA. V is TRBV7-6 and J is TRBJ1-4, with 9 bases aligning to TRBD1. Read sequence stops 3 residues before the CDR3 end, and the germline J gene provides the missing end. The length of the CDR3 is 16 residues. CDR1 SGHVS and CDR2 FNYEAQ come from the germline V gene. V lost 5 bases, J lost 8 bases, and 12 bases stayed unmatched.